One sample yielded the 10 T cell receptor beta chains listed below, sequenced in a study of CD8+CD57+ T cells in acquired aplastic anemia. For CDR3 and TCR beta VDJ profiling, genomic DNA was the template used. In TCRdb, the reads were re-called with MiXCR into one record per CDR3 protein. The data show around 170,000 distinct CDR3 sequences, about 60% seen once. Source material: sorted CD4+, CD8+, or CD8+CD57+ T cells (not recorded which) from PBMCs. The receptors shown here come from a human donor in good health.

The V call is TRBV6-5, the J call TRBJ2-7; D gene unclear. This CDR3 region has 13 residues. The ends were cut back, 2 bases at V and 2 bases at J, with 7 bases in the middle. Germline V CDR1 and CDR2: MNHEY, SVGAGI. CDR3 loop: CASSYVGPYEQYF. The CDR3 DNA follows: TGTGCCAGCAGTTACGTCGGGCCCTACGAGCAGTACTTC.

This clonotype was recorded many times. CDR3 region: CASSSGQGLETQYF. For the CDR3, the DNA is TGTGCCAGCAGCTCGGGACAGGGGTTAGAGACCCAGTACTTC. The chain couples TRBV7-6 to TRBJ2-5, with 10 bases matching TRBD1. In germline, CDR1 is SGHVS, CDR2 FNYEAQ. CDR3 size: 14 residues. V shed 4 bases and J 4 bases; nucleotides not matched to a gene: 3.

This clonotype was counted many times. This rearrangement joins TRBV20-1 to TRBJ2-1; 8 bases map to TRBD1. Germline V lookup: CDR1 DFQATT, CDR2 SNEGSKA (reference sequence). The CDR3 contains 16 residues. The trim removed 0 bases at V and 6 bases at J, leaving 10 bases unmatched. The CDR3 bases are TGCAGTGCTAGAGAATCCCCAGGGGGCTTCGCCAATGAGCAGTTCTTC. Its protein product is CSARESPGGFANEQFF.

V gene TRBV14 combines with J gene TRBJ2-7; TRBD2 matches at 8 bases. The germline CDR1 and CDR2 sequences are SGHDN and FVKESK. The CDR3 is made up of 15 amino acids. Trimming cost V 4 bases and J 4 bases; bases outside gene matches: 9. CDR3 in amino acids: CASSLHRGGKYEQYF. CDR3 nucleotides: TGTGCCAGCAGCCTCCACCGGGGGGGGAAGTACGAGCAGTACTTC.

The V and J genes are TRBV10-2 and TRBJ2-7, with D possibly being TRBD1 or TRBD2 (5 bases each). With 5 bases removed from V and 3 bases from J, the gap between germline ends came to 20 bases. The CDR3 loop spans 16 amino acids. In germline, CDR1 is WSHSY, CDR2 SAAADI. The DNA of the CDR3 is TGCGCCAGCAGTTCCCTTTCGTCCGGGGCCAACTACGAGCAGTACTTC. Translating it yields CASSSLSSGANYEQYF.

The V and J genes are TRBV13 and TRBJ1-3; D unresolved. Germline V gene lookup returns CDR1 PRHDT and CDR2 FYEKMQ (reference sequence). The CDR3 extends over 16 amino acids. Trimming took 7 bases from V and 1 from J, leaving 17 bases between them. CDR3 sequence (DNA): TGTGCCAGCACTCATCCCGGGAGCGGTTCTGGAAACACCATATATTTT. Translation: CASTHPGSGSGNTIYF.

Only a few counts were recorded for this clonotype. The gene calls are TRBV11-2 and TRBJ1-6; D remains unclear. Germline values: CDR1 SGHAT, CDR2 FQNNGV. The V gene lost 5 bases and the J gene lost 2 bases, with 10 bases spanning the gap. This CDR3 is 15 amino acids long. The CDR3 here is CASSVTSTYNSPLHF. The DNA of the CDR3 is TGTGCCAGCAGCGTCACCTCAACCTATAATTCACCCCTCCACTTT.

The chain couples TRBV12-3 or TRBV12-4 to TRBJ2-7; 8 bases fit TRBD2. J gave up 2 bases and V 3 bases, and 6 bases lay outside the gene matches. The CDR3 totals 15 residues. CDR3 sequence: CASSFSAGLAYEQYF. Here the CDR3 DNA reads TGTGCCAGCAGTTTCTCGGCGGGACTAGCCTACGAGCAGTACTTC.

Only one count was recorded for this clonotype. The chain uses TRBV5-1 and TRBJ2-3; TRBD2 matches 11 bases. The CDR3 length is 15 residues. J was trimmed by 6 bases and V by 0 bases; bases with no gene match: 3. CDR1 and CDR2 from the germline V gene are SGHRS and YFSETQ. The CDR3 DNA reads TGCGCCAGCAGCTTGGCGGCTAGCGGGAGGGATACGCAGTATTTT. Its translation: CASSLAASGRDTQYF.

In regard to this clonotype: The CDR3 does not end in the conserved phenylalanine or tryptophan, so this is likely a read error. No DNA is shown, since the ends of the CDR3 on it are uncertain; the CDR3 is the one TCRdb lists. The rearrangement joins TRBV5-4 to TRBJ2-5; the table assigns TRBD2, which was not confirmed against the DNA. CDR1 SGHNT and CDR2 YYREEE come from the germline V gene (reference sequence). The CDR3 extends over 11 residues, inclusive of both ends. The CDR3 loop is CASSLGGTPSL.